Below are 10 T cell receptor beta chains sequenced from a single sample in a study of T cell changes during pregnancy in multiple sclerosis. Using immunoSEQ multiplex PCR, the repertoire was profiled, and TCRdb retains in-frame clones only, with some absent. The sample shows more than 95,000 clones, about 94% of them seen only once. The sequenced sample was peripheral blood, obtained after pregnancy. These receptors originate from a female donor with multiple sclerosis, enrolled in a pregnancy study.

V and J are TRBV6-1 and TRBJ2-7; 10 bases map to TRBD1. Trimming at V came to 4 bases and at J to 4 bases, leaving 7 bases not matched to a gene. CDR1 is MNHNS and CDR2 is SASEGT in the germline V gene. The CDR3 spans 15 residues. In DNA form, the CDR3 reads TGTGCCAGCAGTGTCCGGGACAGGGGTCTTTACGAGCAGTACTTC. It yields the protein CASSVRDRGLYEQYF.

V is TRBV7-9 and J is TRBJ2-7, with TRBD1 matching over 10 bases. V shed 4 bases and J 5 bases; nucleotides not matched to a gene: 5. The CDR3 totals 14 residues. From germline, CDR1 is SEHNR and CDR2 FQNEAQ (reference sequence). CDR3 sequence: CASSSSTGGHEQYF. The CDR3, as DNA: TGTGCCAGCAGCTCTTCGACAGGGGGCCACGAGCAGTACTTC.

The gene calls are TRBV2 and TRBJ1-2, with D maybe TRBD1 (5 bases). The CDR3 is 15 amino acids. Trimming cost V 0 bases and J 9 bases, with 17 bases left between them. Germline CDR1 and CDR2: SNHLY and FYNNEI. CDR3 sequence reads: CASSEAMDNSKRYTF. CDR3 sequence (DNA): TGTGCCAGCAGTGAAGCGATGGACAACTCGAAACGCTACACCTTC.

The chain employs TRBV7-2 and TRBJ2-7; no definite D call. The germline V and J ends were trimmed by 5 bases and 1 base, with 3 bases remaining between them. The CDR3 totals 11 residues. Germline CDR1 reads SGHTA; CDR2 reads FQGNSA. CDR3 sequence reads: CASSPSYEQYF. As DNA, the CDR3 is TGTGCCAGCAGCCCTTCCTACGAGCAGTACTTC.

This sequence joins TRBV30 and TRBJ2-3; TRBD2 might be the D (5 bases). The ends were cut back, 0 bases at V and 2 bases at J, with 12 bases in the middle. The CDR3 length is 15 residues. Germline-derived CDR1 and CDR2 are GTSNPN and SVGIG (reference sequence). The CDR3 spells CAWSVLGETTDTQYF. The CDR3 bases are TGTGCCTGGAGTGTACTTGGGGAGACCACAGATACGCAGTATTTT.

This clone appeared once. The CDR3 sequence: CTSSQDGLAGGPWETQYF. CDR3 nucleotides: TGCACCAGCAGCCAAGACGGACTAGCGGGAGGGCCTTGGGAGACCCAGTACTTC. V gene TRBV1 combines with J gene TRBJ2-5; the table's D call, TRBD2, was not checked against the DNA. TRBV1 corresponds to a pseudogene. The CDR3 consists of 18 residues.

This chain connects TRBV29-1 to TRBJ1-4, with D possibly TRBD1 on 5 matching bases. CDR1 and CDR2 from the germline V gene are SQVTM and ANQGSEA. The CDR3 runs to 13 residues. The V and J ends lost 4 bases and 5 bases respectively, with 11 bases between them. This chain's CDR3 is CSVAGTVNEKLFF. CDR3 in DNA: TGCAGCGTTGCCGGGACTGTAAATGAAAAACTGTTTTTT.

V is TRBV18 and J is TRBJ1-1; TRBD1 might be the D (6 bases). Germline CDR1 and CDR2: KGHSH and LQKENI. There are 13 residues in the CDR3. V gave up 7 bases and J gave up 6 bases, with 15 bases separating them. The CDR3 DNA sequence: TGTGCCAGCTGGACCGCAGGGGTCCCTGAAGCTTTCTTT. Translated, it gives CASWTAGVPEAFF. The full variable domain, in which reference TRBV18 and TRBJ1-1 provide the parts outside the CDR3, is NAGVMQNPRHLVRRRGQEARLRCSPMKGHSHVYWYRQLPEEGLKFMVYLQKENIIDESGMPKERFSAEFPKEGPSILRIQQVVRGDSAAYFCASWTAGVPEAFFGQGTRLTVV.

The chain combines TRBV9 with TRBJ1-3; D unresolved. V lost 0 bases and J 0 bases, leaving 7 bases between the germline ends. Looked up from germline, CDR1 is SGDLS and CDR2 is YYNGEE. This CDR3 has 15 residues. The CDR3 DNA reads as TGTGCCAGCAGCGTAGAAGCCTTCTCTGGAAACACCATATATTTT. Its protein is CASSVEAFSGNTIYF.

The chain joins TRBV5-4 to TRBJ2-7; a weak D match, TRBD2 (5 bases). Trimming left V 1 base short and J 0 bases short, with 11 bases between. Looked up from germline, CDR1 is SGHNT and CDR2 is YYREEE (reference sequence). The CDR3 is 15 amino acids. DNA of the CDR3: TGTGCCAGCAGCTTGCGGGCGGGCATCTCCTACGAGCAGTACTTC. Its protein product is CASSLRAGISYEQYF.